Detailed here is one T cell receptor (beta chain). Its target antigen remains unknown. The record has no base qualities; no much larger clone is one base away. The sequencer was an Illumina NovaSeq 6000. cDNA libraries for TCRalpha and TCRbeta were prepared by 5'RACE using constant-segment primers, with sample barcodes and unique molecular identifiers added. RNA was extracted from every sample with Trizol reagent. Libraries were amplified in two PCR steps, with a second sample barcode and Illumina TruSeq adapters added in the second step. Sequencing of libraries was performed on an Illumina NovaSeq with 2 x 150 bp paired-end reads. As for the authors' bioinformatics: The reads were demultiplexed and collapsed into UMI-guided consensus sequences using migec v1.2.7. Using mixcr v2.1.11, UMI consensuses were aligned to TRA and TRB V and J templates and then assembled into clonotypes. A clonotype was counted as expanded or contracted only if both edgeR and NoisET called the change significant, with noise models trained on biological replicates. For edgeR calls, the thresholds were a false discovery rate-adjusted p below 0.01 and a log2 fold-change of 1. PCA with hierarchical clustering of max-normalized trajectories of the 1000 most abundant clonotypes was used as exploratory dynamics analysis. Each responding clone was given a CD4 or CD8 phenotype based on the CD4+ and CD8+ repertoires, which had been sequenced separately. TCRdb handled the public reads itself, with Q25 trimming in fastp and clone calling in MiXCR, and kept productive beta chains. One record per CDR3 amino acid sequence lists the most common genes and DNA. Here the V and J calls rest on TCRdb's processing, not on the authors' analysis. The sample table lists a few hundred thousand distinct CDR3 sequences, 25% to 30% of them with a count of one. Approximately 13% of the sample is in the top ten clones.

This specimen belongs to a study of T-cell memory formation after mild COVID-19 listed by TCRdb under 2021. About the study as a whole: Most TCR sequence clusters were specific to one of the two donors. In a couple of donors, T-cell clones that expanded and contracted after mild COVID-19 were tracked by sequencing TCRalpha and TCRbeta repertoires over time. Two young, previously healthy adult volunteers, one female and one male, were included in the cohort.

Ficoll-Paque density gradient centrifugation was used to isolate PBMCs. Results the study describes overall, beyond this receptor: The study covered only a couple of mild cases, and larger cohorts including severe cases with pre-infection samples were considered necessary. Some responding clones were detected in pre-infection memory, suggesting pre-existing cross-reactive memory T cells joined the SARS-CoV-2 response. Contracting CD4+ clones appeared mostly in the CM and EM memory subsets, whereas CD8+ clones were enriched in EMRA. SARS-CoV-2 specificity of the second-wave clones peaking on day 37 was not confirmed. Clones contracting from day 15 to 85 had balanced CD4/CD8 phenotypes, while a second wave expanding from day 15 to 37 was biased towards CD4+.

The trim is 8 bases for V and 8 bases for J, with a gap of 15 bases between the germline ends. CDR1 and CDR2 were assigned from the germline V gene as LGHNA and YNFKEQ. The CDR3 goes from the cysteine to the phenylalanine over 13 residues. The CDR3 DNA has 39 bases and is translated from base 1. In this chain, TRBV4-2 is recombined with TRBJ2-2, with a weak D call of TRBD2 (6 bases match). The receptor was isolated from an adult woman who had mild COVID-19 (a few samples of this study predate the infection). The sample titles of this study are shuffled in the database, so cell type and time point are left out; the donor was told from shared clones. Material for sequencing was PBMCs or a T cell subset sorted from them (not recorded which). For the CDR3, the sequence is CASLGGDPGELFF. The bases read TGTGCCAGCCTCGGAGGGGACCCGGGGGAGCTGTTTTTT.